The 21 T cell receptor beta chains in this list originate from one sample, sequenced in a study of cytomegalovirus exposure and HLA in healthy donors. Use of 60 Vbeta and 13 Jbeta primers characterized the PCR. Assay used: immunoSEQ multiplex PCR; TCRdb lists only in-frame clones, some missing. The data contain around 140,000 clones, more than 75% of them singletons. The material sequenced was PBMCs. The receptors derive from a woman aged 30 to 39 in good health and CMV-seronegative.

The gene calls are TRBV5-8 and TRBJ2-2, with 8 positions matching TRBD1. The V segment lost 4 bases and the J segment 5 bases; nucleotides outside the gene matches: 7. Germline CDR1 SGHTS, CDR2 YDEGEE. The CDR3 length is 15 residues. CDR3 residues: CASSPDRVLTGELFF. The CDR3 coding sequence is TGTGCCAGCAGCCCGGACAGGGTGTTAACCGGGGAGCTGTTTTTT.

This clone was counted a few times. The chain couples TRBV4-1 to TRBJ1-6; TRBD1 might be the D (6 bases). The CDR3 has 15 amino acids. Germline loops: CDR1 MGHRA, CDR2 YSYEKL. V dropped 2 bases and J dropped 15 bases, with 20 bases sitting between them. In nucleotides, the CDR3 is TGCGCCAGCAGCCAACGTGGGGGGGCCCTCCAGGACCTCCACTTT. This codes for CASSQRGGALQDLHF.

A remark on this clone: Compared with germline, one end of the junction differs, possibly owing to a read error. V and J are TRBV28 and TRBJ2-6, with a possible D match to TRBD2 (5 bases). The CDR3 is 13 amino acids. Germline V gene sequence: CDR1 MDHEN, CDR2 SYDVKM. The DNA of the CDR3 is TGTGCCAGCAGTTCGGCCGGGGACAACGTCCTGACTTTC. It is translated as CASSSAGDNVLTF.

The genes are TRBV28 and TRBJ2-1; the match to TRBD1 covers 9 bases. Germline-derived CDR1 and CDR2 are MDHEN and SYDVKM. The CDR3 spans 14 residues. The V and J ends lost 8 bases and 4 bases, in that order; junction bases with no gene match: 6. The CDR3 DNA reads as TGTGCCAGCGGGACAGGGATCAATTACAATGAGCAGTTCTTC. This codes for CASGTGINYNEQFF.

CDR3: CASSSIFPAGYNSPLHF. The CDR3 DNA reads TGTGCCAGCAGCTCCATCTTCCCCGCCGGCTATAATTCACCCCTCCACTTT. The V call is TRBV7-9, the J call TRBJ1-6; the D is unclear. This CDR3 spans 17 amino acids. Trimming left V 4 bases short and J 3 bases short, with 16 bases between. CDR1 is SEHNR and CDR2 is FQNEAQ in the germline V gene (reference sequence).

The chain combines TRBV14 with TRBJ2-7; 8 bases align to TRBD2. Losses at the gene ends were 4 bases for V and 2 bases for J; bases not matched to a gene: 4. This CDR3 spans 14 amino acids. Germline V lookup: CDR1 SGHDN, CDR2 FVKESK. CDR3 amino acids: CASSLSGTTYEQYF. DNA of the CDR3: TGTGCCAGCAGCCTTAGCGGGACCACCTACGAGCAGTACTTC.

V gene TRBV5-1 combines with J gene TRBJ2-7, with D possibly matching TRBD2 (7 bases). Germline CDR1 reads SGHRS; CDR2 reads YFSETQ. V lost 0 bases, J lost 1 base, and 17 bases lay in between. The length of the CDR3 is 17 residues. The CDR3 region is CASSLVPRGRASYEQYF. CDR3 DNA sequence: TGCGCCAGCAGCTTGGTCCCTAGGGGGAGGGCGTCCTACGAGCAGTACTTC.

This chain links TRBV2 with TRBJ2-7; 8 nucleotides line up with TRBD1. The CDR3 consists of 14 residues. CDR1 and CDR2 from the germline V gene are SNHLY and FYNNEI. The V and J ends lost 11 bases and 4 bases, in that order; junction bases with no gene match: 13. CDR3 nucleotide sequence: TGTGCCGGCAAAACCGGGACAGGACTATACGAGCAGTACTTC. Its translation: CAGKTGTGLYEQYF.

This chain connects TRBV2 to TRBJ2-5, with 7 bases identical to TRBD2. CDR3 length equals 13 residues. Per the germline V gene, CDR1 is SNHLY and CDR2 is FYNNEI. The V and J ends lost 6 bases and 5 bases, in that order; junction bases with no gene match: 6. CDR3 DNA: TGTGCCAGCAGGGGGAGCGGGGCGGAGACCCAGTACTTC. Its translation is CASRGSGAETQYF.

The V call is TRBV18, the J call TRBJ2-7; D perhaps matches TRBD1 (6 bases). CDR3 length: 14 residues. Trimming left V 5 bases short and J 2 bases short, with 13 bases between. Germline V lookup: CDR1 KGHSH, CDR2 LQKENI. Here the CDR3 reads CASSDRDNPYEQYF. The CDR3 DNA follows: TGTGCCAGCTCAGACCGGGACAATCCCTACGAGCAGTACTTC.

The chain has TRBV28 and TRBJ2-3; a possible D gene is TRBD1 (5 bases). The CDR3 is 16 amino acids. Trimming stripped 9 bases from V and 0 bases from J, with 19 bases between. In germline, CDR1 is MDHEN, CDR2 SYDVKM. The CDR3, as DNA: TGTGCCAGTATACCGCCTACAGGAATTAGCACAGATACGCAGTATTTT. Protein: CASIPPTGISTDTQYF.

The CDR3 protein is CASSTLAKNIQYF. As DNA, the CDR3 is TGTGCCAGCAGTACTCTAGCCAAAAACATTCAGTACTTC. This sequence joins TRBV27 and TRBJ2-4, with D uncertain. Germline values: CDR1 MNHEY, CDR2 SMNVEV (reference sequence). V shed 5 bases and J shed 0 bases, with 5 bases lying between them. The CDR3 sequence is 13 residues long.

The chain joins TRBV11-3 to TRBJ2-5; 11 nucleotides line up with TRBD1. J lost 5 bases, V lost 2 bases, and 7 bases had no gene match. This CDR3 has 16 amino acids. Germline CDR1 reads SGHNT; CDR2 reads YENEEA. The CDR3 loop reads CASSLRTGGFQETQYF. Written as DNA, the CDR3 is TGTGCCAGCAGCTTACGGACAGGGGGCTTCCAGGAGACCCAGTACTTC. The variable domain in full, completed from reference TRBV11-3 and TRBJ2-5, reads EAGVVQSPRYKIIEKKQPVAFWCNPISGHNTLYWYLQNLGQGPELLIRYENEEAVDDSQLPKDRFSAERLKGVDSTLKIQPAELGDSAVYLCASSLRTGGFQETQYFGPGTRLLVL.

V is TRBV19 and J is TRBJ1-5; the match to TRBD1 covers 8 bases. Germline loops: CDR1 LNHDA, CDR2 SQIVND (reference sequence). V trimming: 7 bases; J trimming: 6 bases; junction bases outside the gene matches: 11. The CDR3 covers 15 residues. For the CDR3, the DNA is TGTGCCAGTACCCCCATGGACAGGGCACTTCAGCCCCAGCATTTT. As protein: CASTPMDRALQPQHF. Full variable domain (outside the CDR3, taken from reference TRBV19 and TRBJ1-5): DGGITQSPKYLFRKEGQNVTLSCEQNLNHDAMYWYRQDPGQGLRLIYYSQIVNDFQKGDIAEGYSVSREKKESFPLTVTSAQKNPTAFYLCASTPMDRALQPQHFGDGTRLSIL.

The chain has TRBV6-6 and TRBJ2-7, with 10 bases identical to TRBD2. The CDR3 sequence is 15 residues long. CDR1 is MNHNY, CDR2 SVGAGI, per germline (reference sequence). The J segment lost 4 bases and the V segment lost 5 bases, leaving 8 bases of the junction unmatched. This chain's CDR3 is CASSRSSGSSYEQYF. In nucleotides, the CDR3 is TGTGCCAGCAGTAGGTCTAGCGGGAGTAGTTACGAGCAGTACTTC.

The chain uses TRBV28 and TRBJ2-1, with TRBD2 matching 14 bases. The V segment lost 6 bases and the J segment 1 base; nucleotides outside the gene matches: 8. CDR1 and CDR2 (germline): MDHEN, SYDVKM. The CDR3 contains 18 residues. In nucleotides, the CDR3 is TGTGCCAGCAGCTGGTCGGGACTAGCGGGAGATTCCTACAATGAGCAGTTCTTC. It is translated as CASSWSGLAGDSYNEQFF.

This clone was counted a single time. This chain's CDR3 is CASSLRTGMLNTEAFF. CDR3 DNA: TGTGCCAGCTCACTTCGGACAGGGATGTTGAACACTGAAGCTTTCTTT. This chain links TRBV18 with TRBJ1-1; the match to TRBD1 covers 8 bases. V shed 4 bases and J 0 bases; nucleotides not matched to a gene: 7. This CDR3 is 16 amino acids long. Germline CDR1 reads KGHSH; CDR2 reads LQKENI.

This chain links TRBV18 with TRBJ2-3; D gene uncertain. Germline V lookup: CDR1 KGHSH, CDR2 LQKENI. The CDR3 has 15 amino acids. V was pared by 3 bases and J by 0 bases, with 10 bases between. The CDR3 DNA follows: TGTGCCAGCTCACCCCTAAAGAGTAGCACAGATACGCAGTATTTT. Protein product: CASSPLKSSTDTQYF.

V and J are TRBV28 and TRBJ2-3; D unclear. The V gene's germline CDR1 is MDHEN and CDR2 SYDVKM. This CDR3 has 13 amino acids. V lost 7 bases, J lost 5 bases, and 13 bases lay in between. As DNA, the CDR3 is TGTGCCAGCACCACCGTACTAATAGATACGCAGTATTTT. It encodes CASTTVLIDTQYF.

The rearrangement joins TRBV27 to TRBJ2-6; TRBD2 agrees at 7 bases. The CDR3 has 19 residues. CDR1 and CDR2 (germline): MNHEY, SMNVEV (reference sequence). V gave up 3 bases and J gave up 4 bases; unmatched junction bases: 15. The CDR3 is CASSLGGYEFFLGANVLTF. The CDR3 coding sequence is TGTGCCAGCAGTTTGGGAGGGTATGAGTTTTTTTTAGGGGCCAACGTCCTGACTTTC.

The chain carries TRBV4-1 and TRBJ1-2, with 11 bases matching TRBD1. This CDR3 contains 16 residues. V gave up 1 base and J gave up 4 bases; unmatched junction bases: 5. From germline, CDR1 is MGHRA and CDR2 YSYEKL. CDR3 residues: CASSQGTGGAGYGYTF. In nucleotides, the CDR3 is TGCGCCAGCAGCCAAGGGACAGGGGGCGCAGGCTATGGCTACACCTTC.